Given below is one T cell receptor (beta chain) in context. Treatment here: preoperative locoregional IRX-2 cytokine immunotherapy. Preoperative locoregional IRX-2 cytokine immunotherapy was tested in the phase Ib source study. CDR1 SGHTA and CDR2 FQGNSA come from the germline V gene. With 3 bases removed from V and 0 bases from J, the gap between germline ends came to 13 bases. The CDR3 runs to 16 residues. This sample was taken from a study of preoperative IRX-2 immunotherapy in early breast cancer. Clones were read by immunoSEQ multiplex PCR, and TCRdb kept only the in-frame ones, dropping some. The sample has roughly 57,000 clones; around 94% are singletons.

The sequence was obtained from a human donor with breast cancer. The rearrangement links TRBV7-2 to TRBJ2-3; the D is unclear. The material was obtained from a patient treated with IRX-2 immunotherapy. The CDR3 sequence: CASSFWRPTSTDTQYF. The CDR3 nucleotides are TGTGCCAGCAGCTTTTGGCGGCCTACTAGCACAGATACGCAGTATTTT.